A selection of T cell receptor beta chains follows, all from one sample in a study of blood T cell repertoires in COVID-19. TCRdb's copy holds only in-frame clones and misses some; the assay was immunoSEQ multiplex PCR. Among approximately 150,000 clones listed, 70% to 90% were seen once. Sequencing used peripheral blood. The receptors originated from a human donor in a cohort sampled during active COVID-19. Each CDR3 is given with its conserved first and last residue. D genes are given only for firm matches. Clone sizes are given selectively: once, few, many, or a class where the clone is expanded.

-	-	TRBJ2-7	TRBV18	CASSPQVSRAGEQYF	TGTGCCAGCTCACCACAGGTTAGCAGAGCGGGCGAGCAGTACTTC
-	-	TRBJ2-5	TRBV9	CASSVTGLFQETQYF	TGTGCCAGCAGCGTGACGGGACTGTTTCAAGAGACCCAGTACTTC
-	-	TRBJ2-5	TRBV27	CASSTRGRPRETQYF	TGTGCCAGCAGTACCAGGGGACGCCCACGGGAGACCCAGTACTTC
-	TRBD2	TRBJ2-5	TRBV7-9	CASRGGLAGRETQYF	TGTGCCAGCAGGGGGGGACTAGCGGGAAGAGAGACCCAGTACTTC
-	-	TRBJ1-4	TRBV6-2/TRBV6-3	CASSYSRGPNEKLFF	TGTGCCAGCAGTTACTCCAGGGGACCTAATGAAAAACTGTTTTTT
-	TRBD1	TRBJ2-5	TRBV25-1	CASSKGQGAVGETQYF	TGTGCCAGCAGTAAGGGACAGGGGGCCGTGGGAGAGACCCAGTACTTC
-	-	TRBJ2-6	TRBV28	CASSFPPWGPTSGANVLTF	TGTGCCAGCAGTTTCCCCCCCTGGGGCCCCACCTCTGGGGCCAACGTCCTGACTTTC
once	-	TRBJ2-7	TRBV6-5	CASRPYVGGTYEQYF	TGTGCCAGCAGACCTTATGTAGGGGGTACCTACGAGCAGTACTTC
-	TRBD1	TRBJ1-2	TRBV6-5	CASSLQGDYGYTF	TGTGCCAGCAGTTTACAGGGGGACTATGGCTACACCTTC
-	-	TRBJ2-6	TRBV11-2	CASSLLVGANVLTF	TGTGCCAGCAGCCTATTAGTTGGGGCCAACGTCCTGACTTTC
-	TRBD1	TRBJ2-7	TRBV4-1	CASSQVPGGNYEQYF	TGCGCCAGCAGCCAAGTCCCAGGGGGAAACTACGAGCAGTACTTC
few	TRBD2	TRBJ2-3	TRBV3-1/TRBV3-2	CASSLRTSGRSTDTQYF	TGTGCCAGCAGCCTCCGGACTAGCGGGCGCAGCACAGATACGCAGTATTTT
-	-	TRBJ2-1	TRBV28	CASSLGPSPLGSYNEQFF	TGTGCCAGCAGTTTGGGCCCGTCACCCCTTGGGTCCTACAATGAGCAGTTCTTC
-	TRBD1	TRBJ2-3	TRBV19	CASSSQGATDTQYF	TGTGCCAGTAGTTCCCAGGGGGCCACAGATACGCAGTATTTT
-	TRBD1	TRBJ2-7	TRBV28	CASSLGTGLYEQYF	TGTGCCAGCAGTTTGGGGACAGGGCTCTACGAGCAGTACTTC
-	-	TRBJ1-4	TRBV15	CATSRDPGREKLFF	TGTGCCACCAGCAGAGATCCCGGCAGGGAAAAACTGTTTTTT
-	TRBD1	TRBJ1-1	TRBV4-1	CASRDGARQGRANTEAFF	TGCGCCAGCAGAGATGGAGCGCGACAGGGAAGGGCGAACACTGAAGCTTTCTTT
-	-	TRBJ1-6	TRBV4-1	CASSWRGNSPLHF	TGCGCCAGCAGCTGGCGGGGGAATTCACCCCTCCACTTT
few	TRBD2	TRBJ2-1	TRBV3-1/TRBV3-2	CASSQDGRAEYNEQFF	TGTGCCAGCAGCCAAGATGGGAGGGCAGAATACAATGAGCAGTTCTTC
-	-	TRBJ2-2	TRBV6-5	CASSYSGRGTGELFF	TGTGCCAGCAGTTACAGCGGTAGGGGGACCGGGGAGCTGTTTTTT
-	-	TRBJ2-7	TRBV7-3	CASSLNGGQPYEQYF	TGTGCCAGCAGCTTAAATGGAGGACAGCCCTACGAGCAGTACTTC
-	TRBD2	TRBJ2-2	TRBV3-1/TRBV3-2	CASSRGLAGTGELFF	TGTGCCAGCAGCCGGGGACTAGCTGGCACCGGGGAGCTGTTTTTT
-	TRBD1	TRBJ1-3	TRBV4-3	CASSLQGFGNTIYF	TGCGCCAGCAGCCTACAGGGGTTTGGAAACACCATATATTTT
-	TRBD2	TRBJ2-3	TRBV5-1	CASSYQRGSTDTQYF	TGCGCCAGCAGCTACCAGCGGGGGAGCACAGATACGCAGTATTTT
-	TRBD1	TRBJ2-7	TRBV11-1	CASSRDRAGEQYF	TGTGCCAGCAGCCGGGACAGGGCGGGCGAGCAGTACTTC
-	-	TRBJ1-2	TRBV24-1	CATSDLLAANYGYTF	TGTGCCACCAGTGATTTGCTGGCGGCTAACTATGGCTACACCTTC
once	TRBD2	TRBJ2-7	TRBV7-9	CASSPGVAGGYEQYF	TGTGCCAGCAGCCCCGGAGTAGCGGGAGGGTACGAGCAGTACTTC
-	-	TRBJ2-7	TRBV15	CATSRDAGSHYEQYF	TGTGCCACCAGCAGAGATGCCGGGAGCCACTACGAGCAGTACTTC
-	TRBD1	TRBJ1-1	TRBV7-9	CASSPDREIAEAFF	TGTGCCAGCAGCCCTGACAGGGAAATCGCTGAAGCTTTCTTT
-	-	TRBJ2-3	TRBV19	CASSRRGSKGGAGTDTQYF	TGTGCCAGTAGTCGGAGGGGAAGCAAAGGAGGAGCAGGCACAGATACGCAGTATTTT
-	-	TRBJ2-5	TRBV9	CASSGGGLAETQYF	TGTGCCAGCAGCGGAGGAGGGCTAGCCGAGACCCAGTACTTC
-	-	TRBJ2-5	TRBV6-6	CASSDRYQETQYF	TGTGCCAGCAGCGACAGGTATCAAGAGACCCAGTACTTC
-	-	TRBJ2-3	TRBV6-5	CASSLGWSSTDTQYF	TGTGCCAGCAGCCTCGGTTGGTCTAGCACAGATACGCAGTATTTT
-	TRBD1	TRBJ2-5	TRBV2	CASSPDRAQETQYF	TGTGCCAGCAGTCCAGACAGGGCTCAGGAGACCCAGTACTTC
-	TRBD2	TRBJ2-7	TRBV6-2/TRBV6-3	CASSFSGLYEQYF	TGTGCCAGCAGTTTTAGCGGGCTATACGAGCAGTACTTC
-	-	TRBJ1-5	TRBV19	CASSIASRGRASNQPQHF	TGTGCCAGTAGTATAGCTTCAAGGGGTAGGGCCAGCAATCAGCCCCAGCATTTT
-	-	TRBJ2-7	TRBV4-2	CASSQDPTRGSYEQYF	TGTGCCAGCAGCCAAGACCCCACCCGCGGTTCCTACGAGCAGTACTTC
few	TRBD1	TRBJ2-7	TRBV6-5	CASRTTGQGIWYF	TGTGCCAGCAGGACCACGGGACAGGGTATTTGGTACTTC
-	-	TRBJ2-7	TRBV3-1/TRBV3-2	CASSHIYEQYF	TGTGCCAGCAGCCATATTTACGAGCAGTACTTC
-	TRBD1	TRBJ1-5	TRBV19	CASRQSRGPDQPQHF	TGTGCCAGTAGACAAAGCAGGGGGCCGGATCAGCCCCAGCATTTT
once	-	TRBJ2-5	TRBV6-2/TRBV6-3	CASSSLQETQYF	TGTGCCAGCAGTTCCCTTCAAGAGACCCAGTACTTC
-	-	TRBJ2-5	TRBV20-1	CSASVQKETQYF	TGCAGTGCTAGTGTACAGAAAGAGACCCAGTACTTC
-	TRBD1	TRBJ1-1	TRBV9	CASSVAQTGPWAFF	TGTGCCAGCAGCGTAGCCCAGACAGGGCCGTGGGCTTTCTTT
-	-	TRBJ1-5	TRBV19	CASNSEGAGSNQPQHF	TGTGCCAGTAACTCAGAGGGCGCGGGAAGCAATCAGCCCCAGCATTTT
-	-	TRBJ2-7	TRBV10-1	CASSDGAEQYF	TGCGCCAGCAGTGATGGGGCCGAGCAGTACTTC
-	TRBD1	TRBJ2-7	TRBV27	CAIGQGGYEQYF	TGTGCCATCGGACAGGGGGGGTACGAGCAGTACTTC
-	TRBD1	TRBJ1-4	TRBV9	CASSVGGVGRGRGNEKLFF	TGTGCCAGCAGCGTAGGTGGCGTGGGCAGGGGGCGAGGTAATGAAAAACTGTTTTTT
-	TRBD1	TRBJ1-6	TRBV10-1	CASTGGQDGNSPLHF	TGCGCCAGCACAGGAGGACAGGATGGTAATTCACCCCTCCACTTT
few	-	TRBJ1-2	TRBV6-4	CASSYRLGAHKSRYGYTF	TGTGCCAGCAGTTACCGCTTGGGGGCGCATAAATCCCGCTATGGCTACACCTTC
-	TRBD2	TRBJ2-7	TRBV27	CASSSLRGTNEQYF	TGTGCCAGCAGCTCTTTGCGGGGGACGAACGAGCAGTACTTC
-	-	TRBJ1-5	TRBV28	CASSLSAGWGRYSNQPQHF	TGTGCCAGCAGTTTATCGGCAGGGTGGGGCCGTTATAGCAATCAGCCCCAGCATTTT
-	TRBD2	TRBJ2-1	TRBV10-3	CASTSGGGSGDEQFF	TGTGCCAGCACTAGCGGGGGGGGGTCAGGCGATGAGCAGTTCTTC
-	TRBD2	TRBJ2-3	TRBV2	CASSGGLGLAGTDTQYF	TGTGCCAGCAGCGGGGGACTGGGACTAGCGGGCACAGATACGCAGTATTTT
-	-	TRBJ1-1	TRBV7-2	CASSLDGTEAFF	TGTGCCAGCAGCTTAGACGGCACTGAAGCTTTCTTT